This TCR beta chain came from a study of vaccination effects on CD4 cells after COVID-19 (dated by TCRdb to the early 2020s). At the level of the whole study: In the ViraFEST assay, PBMC were stimulated with viral peptide pools, and antigen-specific CD4+ T cell clonotypes were then identified by expansion using TCR sequencing. The full study included roughly 11 COVID-19 convalescent patients and a handful of SARS-CoV-2-naive healthy vaccine recipients. About 2.2 million PBMC per well were cultured in IMDM with about 5.4% human AB serum, roughly 11 IU/ml IL-2 and gentamicin, plus 10 ug/ml peptides. Cultures from other donors in the study were sequenced using the Oncomine TCR Beta short-read assay on an Illumina iSeq 100. Each participant got two doses of an mRNA SARS-CoV-2 vaccine, either BNT162b2 or mRNA-1273. The study compared SARS-CoV-2 spike-specific CD4+ TCR repertoires before and after mRNA vaccination in COVID-19 convalescent patients and infection-naive vaccine recipients.

The CDR3 spans 15 residues, from the cysteine through the phenylalanine. Only the CDR3 DNA is retained, 45 bases long and in frame from the first base. Via the germline V gene (reference sequence), CDR1 is LGHDT and CDR2 YNNKEL. Clipping removes 4 bases from V and 3 bases from J, with 4 as the unmatched junction base count. As regards this clone: The antigen this receptor binds is unknown. Per-nucleotide qualities are absent, and no much larger clonotype sits a single base away.

Here is what the overall study found, with its caveats: In healthy vaccine recipients, vaccine-induced clones were almost all SARS-CoV-2 mono-reactive, with only 1 of 255 being cross-reactive with common cold coronaviruses. Marked clonal contraction was observed in both infection-induced and vaccine-induced clones at late post-vaccination timepoints, consistent with waning T cell responses. Limitations of the study were the small number of convalescent patients and the absence of early post-infection timepoints.

Libraries were built with the immunoSEQ multiplex PCR assay. DNA from the cultured, isolated CD4+ T cells was subjected to TCR beta CDR3 sequencing. The original pipeline was this. Non-productive TCR sequences were discarded, and reads were trimmed to the CDR3 region, with only CDR3s of 7 or more amino acids retained. Antigen-specific clonotypes were identified using the MANAFEST web app by comparison of expansion in peptide wells against reference cultures. To be called positive, a clone needed expansion at FDR<0.05 compared with the reference and with all other wells, an odds ratio greater than 5, and a frequency greater than 0.1% in two replicate wells. Cross-reactive clonotypes were defined as significantly expanded in SARS-CoV-2 spike wells and in at least one common cold coronavirus spike condition. Using the stringdist R package, CDR3 similarity was measured by Levenshtein distance, and unrooted trees were constructed with ape in R 3.6.1. TCRdb mirrors the immuneACCESS table, restricted to in-frame sequences. Some clones are absent from its copies; in checked studies, under half trace to an unresolved V gene, and the reason for the others is unknown. The DNA was the basis for D and trimming; V, J and clone size are from that table. In all, the sample holds around 35,000 clones, and around 67% of those were seen once. Together, the top ten hold around 3.8% of the sample.

After 10 days of culture, CD4+ T cells were isolated with the EasySep CD4+ T cell isolation kit. Negative nucleocapsid antibody results before and after vaccination confirmed that the healthy vaccine recipients had no prior SARS-CoV-2 infection. On days 3 and 7, half of the culture medium was replaced with fresh IL-2-containing medium. Unless noted otherwise, every peptide stimulation condition was cultured in triplicate wells. PBMC were separated from whole blood using Ficoll-Paque Plus gradient centrifugation and were then either cryopreserved at -140C or used fresh. Genomic DNA was extracted from cultured CD4+ T cells with the QIAamp micro DNA kit.

The sample consisted of CD4+ T cells from PBMCs cultured without peptide, taken before COVID-19 vaccination. The rearranged segments are TRBV3-1 (or the pseudogene TRBV3-2) and TRBJ1-5; the junction holds 9 bases that match TRBD1. This TCR was recovered from a human donor who received a COVID-19 vaccine. The DNA sequence is as follows: TGTGCCAGCAGCCCACAGGGGGCAAACAATCAGCCCCAGCATTTT. Its translation reads: CASSPQGANNQPQHF.